A single sample gave rise to the 28 T cell receptor beta chains below, sequenced in a study of CD8+CD57+ T cells in acquired aplastic anemia. CDR3 and TCR beta VDJ profiling relied on a genomic DNA template. In TCRdb, the reads were re-called with MiXCR into one record per CDR3 protein. The sample lists about 110,000 distinct CDR3 sequences, 40% to 60% occurring once. Specimen: sorted CD4+, CD8+, or CD8+CD57+ T cells (not recorded which) from PBMCs. The source is a human donor in good health, serving as a control.

This clonotype has ten or more counts. V gene TRBV9 combines with J gene TRBJ1-2; 7 bases fit TRBD1. The junction had 4 bases not matched to a gene; V was cut back by 4 bases and J by 4 bases. This CDR3 region has 13 residues. Germline V gives CDR1 SGDLS, CDR2 YYNGEE. The CDR3 is CASSTGDSYGYTF. DNA for the CDR3: TGTGCCAGCAGCACAGGGGACTCCTATGGCTACACCTTC.

This clonotype is a singleton in its sample. The rearrangement links TRBV24-1 to TRBJ2-3, with 8 bases that match TRBD2. Germline V gene data show CDR1 as KGHDR and CDR2 as SFDVKD. The junction had 16 bases not matched to a gene; V was cut back by 4 bases and J by 5 bases. The CDR3 loop spans 18 amino acids. The CDR3 region is CATSDPGVEGSGIDTQYF. CDR3 nucleotides: TGTGCCACCAGTGACCCCGGCGTCGAGGGTAGCGGGATAGATACGCAGTATTTT.

A note on this clonotype: This may be a read error: a much more frequent sequence differs by one nucleotide. No conserved phenylalanine or tryptophan is present at the end of the CDR3, so a read error is the likely explanation. The rearrangement uses TRBV6-5 and TRBJ2-7, with D possibly being TRBD1 (5 bases). Germline V gene data show CDR1 as MNHEY and CDR2 as SVGAGI. CDR3 size: 15 residues. CDR3: CVSSSSGSHLYEQYL. Written as DNA, the CDR3 is TGTGTCAGCAGTTCGTCAGGGTCTCACCTTTACGAGCAGTACCTC.

Ten or more counts support this clonotype. This chain uses TRBV7-8 with TRBJ1-5; D not resolved. V lost 1 base and J 4 bases, leaving 11 bases between the germline ends. Germline loops: CDR1 SGHVS, CDR2 FQNEAQ. The CDR3 runs 15 residues. Written as DNA, the CDR3 is TGTGCCAGCAGCTTAGATTTGGCACAGAATCAGCCCCAGCATTTT. Translating it yields CASSLDLAQNQPQHF.

This clonotype occurred many times. The rearrangement links TRBV30 to TRBJ2-7; 7 bases align to TRBD1. The CDR3 is made up of 13 amino acids. The V and J ends lost 3 bases and 4 bases, in that order; junction bases with no gene match: 6. CDR1 and CDR2 (germline): GTSNPN, SVGIG (reference sequence). The CDR3 DNA is TGTGCCTGGAGGCCGGGACAGACTTACGAGCAGTACTTC. Protein product: CAWRPGQTYEQYF.

This clonotype has only one observation. At one end, the junction sequence differs from germline, possibly due to a read error. V gene TRBV2 combines with J gene TRBJ2-3, with D possibly being TRBD2 (6 bases). Germline CDR1 and CDR2: SNHLY and FYNNEI. The CDR3 loop spans 15 amino acids. This CDR3 reads CAGRSGAGPTHTQYF. The CDR3 DNA is TGTGCCGGCAGATCCGGGGCGGGGCCCACCCATACGCAGTATTTT. Full variable domain (missing parts from reference TRBV2 and TRBJ2-3): EPEVTQTPSHQVTQMGQEVILRCVPISNHLYFYWYRQILGQKVEFLVSFYNNEISEKSEIFDDQFSVERPDGSNFTLKIRSTKLEDSAMYFCAGRSGAGPTHTQYFGPGTRLTVL.

This clonotype was seen ten or more times. The genes are TRBV5-1 and TRBJ1-5, with 8 bases that match TRBD1. Trimming cost V 4 bases and J 2 bases; bases outside gene matches: 5. The CDR3 length is 15 residues. CDR1 and CDR2 (germline): SGHRS, YFSETQ. This CDR3 reads CASSHGQGGNQPQHF. As DNA, the CDR3 is TGCGCCAGCAGCCACGGACAGGGAGGCAATCAGCCCCAGCATTTT.

As to this clonotype: At one end the junction does not follow the germline gene, possibly because of a read error. This chain joins TRBV20-1 and TRBJ1-2, with 9 bases identical to TRBD1. The CDR3 consists of 13 residues. CDR1 DFQATT and CDR2 SNEGSKA come from the germline V gene (reference sequence). The CDR3 region has the DNA TGCGGTGCCGAGGGACAGGGAAAAAATGGCTGCACCTTC. It translates to CGAEGQGKNGCTF.

The V call is TRBV10-3, the J call TRBJ2-3; 12 bases match TRBD1. The V segment lost 6 bases and the J segment 3 bases; nucleotides outside the gene matches: 7. Germline V gene data show CDR1 as ENHRY and CDR2 as SYGVKD. CDR3 size: 16 residues. In nucleotides, the CDR3 is TGTGCCATCAGAACCGGGACAGGGGGCAAGACAGATACGCAGTATTTT. As protein: CAIRTGTGGKTDTQYF.

In this sample, this clonotype turned up many times. The V and J genes are TRBV9 and TRBJ2-3; 7 nucleotides line up with TRBD1. Germline CDR1 reads SGDLS; CDR2 reads YYNGEE. V was pared by 0 bases and J by 3 bases, with 10 bases of the junction left unmatched. This CDR3 is 17 amino acids long. Written as DNA, the CDR3 is TGTGCCAGCAGCGTAGCTACGAGTAGGGGGCGTACAGATACGCAGTATTTT. Translated: CASSVATSRGRTDTQYF.

In its sample, this clonotype was seen many times. The chain links TRBV27 to TRBJ1-6; D not resolved. CDR3 size: 17 residues. Germline CDR1 MNHEY, CDR2 SMNVEV (reference sequence). V was cut by 5 bases and J by 0 bases, with 14 bases left in between. CDR3 DNA sequence: TGTGCCAGCAGTCCCGCGACAACCCGCTCCTATAATTCACCCCTCCACTTT. Protein: CASSPATTRSYNSPLHF.

This clonotype appeared once. The chain couples TRBV15 to TRBJ1-5, with D unclear. Germline CDR1 LNHNV, CDR2 YYDKDF (reference sequence). The CDR3 length is 14 residues. V lost 3 bases and J 2 bases, leaving 8 bases between the germline ends. CDR3 sequence reads: CATSSLRGNQPQHF. In DNA form, the CDR3 reads TGTGCCACCAGCAGCTTAAGGGGCAATCAGCCCCAGCATTTT. The full variable domain, with the rest looked up from reference TRBV15 and TRBJ1-5, is DAMVIQNPRYQVTQFGKPVTLSCSQTLNHNVMYWYQQKSSQAPKLLFHYYDKDFNNEADTPDNFQSRRPNTSFCFLDIRSPGLGDTAMYLCATSSLRGNQPQHFGDGTRLSIL.

The table lists this clonotype with a count of one. The chain employs TRBV19 and TRBJ2-7; D remains ambiguous. Trimming pared 8 bases from V and 2 bases from J, leaving 13 bases between. The CDR3 totals 13 residues. From germline, CDR1 is LNHDA and CDR2 SQIVND (reference sequence). The CDR3 DNA follows: TGTGCCAGTGCTGCAGAATCCGCCTACGAGCAGTACTTC. This translates into CASAAESAYEQYF.

This clonotype was observed many times. V usage is TRBV6-1 and J usage is TRBJ1-2; tentatively, D is TRBD1 (5 bases). The CDR3 consists of 16 residues. Germline V CDR1 and CDR2: MNHNS, SASEGT. Trimming pared 8 bases from V and 2 bases from J, leaving 21 bases between. CDR3 in DNA: TGTGCCAGCGAATCCGGGCCTTCAGGGCAGAACTATGGCTACACCTTC. It is translated as CASESGPSGQNYGYTF.

This clonotype was detected ten times or more. This chain uses TRBV4-3 with TRBJ2-5, with 9 bases that match TRBD1. Losses at the gene ends were 1 base for V and 5 bases for J; bases not matched to a gene: 8. Germline V lookup: CDR1 LGHNA, CDR2 YSLEER. The CDR3 loop spans 16 amino acids. CDR3 region: CASSQGKTGGVETQYF. CDR3 DNA: TGCGCCAGCAGCCAAGGCAAAACAGGGGGCGTGGAGACCCAGTACTTC.

CDR3: CASSGGDRGRGEQYF. CDR3 DNA sequence: TGTGCCAGCAGTGGGGGGGACAGGGGGCGAGGTGAGCAGTACTTC. This chain links TRBV25-1 with TRBJ2-7, with 12 bases that match TRBD1. V shed 4 bases and J 7 bases; nucleotides not matched to a gene: 8. The CDR3 spans 15 residues. Germline V gene data show CDR1 as MGHDK and CDR2 as SYGVNS.

This clonotype was observed a handful of times. The chain employs TRBV15 and TRBJ2-3, with D unresolved. This CDR3 spans 14 amino acids. V was pared by 5 bases and J by 0 bases, with 9 bases between. Germline V CDR1 and CDR2: LNHNV, YYDKDF (reference sequence). In DNA, the CDR3 is TGTGCCACCAGCGCGACCAGTAGCACAGATACGCAGTATTTT. Amino acid sequence: CATSATSSTDTQYF.

The J gene is TRBJ1-2, the V gene TRBV3-1; 9 nucleotides agree with TRBD1. Germline V gives CDR1 LGHDT, CDR2 YNNKEL (reference sequence). The CDR3 is made up of 14 amino acids. V lost 4 bases to trimming and J lost 4 bases; unmatched junction nucleotides: 4. For the CDR3, the DNA is TGTGCCAGCAGCCGGGACAGGGAGGGCTATGGCTACACCTTC. It translates to CASSRDREGYGYTF.

The J gene is TRBJ1-2, the V gene TRBV2; tentatively, D is TRBD1 (6 bases). Germline V gene data show CDR1 as SNHLY and CDR2 as FYNNEI. V gave up 5 bases and J gave up 5 bases, with 18 bases separating them. The CDR3 is 15 residues long. CDR3 coding DNA: TGTGCCAGCAGTCGCGTAATACAGGGTTTTTATGGCTACACCTTC. Protein product: CASSRVIQGFYGYTF.

The chain links TRBV7-9 to TRBJ2-7; no definite D call. V dropped 4 bases and J dropped 1 base, with 11 bases sitting between them. The CDR3 has 14 residues. Germline CDR1 SEHNR, CDR2 FQNEAQ (reference sequence). This CDR3 reads CASSSTPTSYEQYF. The CDR3 coding sequence is TGTGCCAGCAGCTCCACTCCAACATCCTACGAGCAGTACTTC.

Ten or more counts support this clonotype. This chain uses TRBV19 with TRBJ1-2; possible D gene TRBD1, 6 bases. Germline loops: CDR1 LNHDA, CDR2 SQIVND (reference sequence). This CDR3 has 18 amino acids. The ends were cut back, 2 bases at V and 2 bases at J, with 21 bases in the middle. CDR3 loop: CASSIRFPRRDKNYGYTF. The CDR3 coding sequence is TGTGCCAGTAGTATAAGGTTCCCACGTAGGGACAAAAACTATGGCTACACCTTC. Drawing the rest from reference TRBV19 and TRBJ1-2, the complete variable domain is DGGITQSPKYLFRKEGQNVTLSCEQNLNHDAMYWYRQDPGQGLRLIYYSQIVNDFQKGDIAEGYSVSREKKESFPLTVTSAQKNPTAFYLCASSIRFPRRDKNYGYTFGSGTRLTVV.

The chain recombines TRBV2 with TRBJ2-7; a weak D match, TRBD1 (6 bases). Per the germline V gene, CDR1 is SNHLY and CDR2 is FYNNEI. V lost 9 bases to trimming and J lost 2 bases, with 14 bases between them. This CDR3 spans 13 amino acids. The CDR3 is CASIQGWPYEQYV. The DNA for the CDR3 is TGTGCCAGTATCCAGGGGTGGCCCTACGAGCAGTACGTC.

This clonotype was recorded at least ten times. The V and J genes are TRBV6-1 and TRBJ2-7, with D possibly TRBD2 on 7 matching bases. The CDR3 is 15 amino acids. CDR1 is MNHNS, CDR2 SASEGT, per germline. V was pared by 8 bases and J by 5 bases, with 22 bases between. CDR3 DNA sequence: TGTGCCAGCTCTCGAGGAGGGGGGGGAGAAAACGAGCAGTACTTC. Its translation is CASSRGGGGENEQYF.

A word on this clonotype: Just one base apart from a much larger clone, this may be a read error. The V call is TRBV25-1, the J call TRBJ2-3; 10 bases map to TRBD2. The CDR3 spans 15 residues. Trimming removed 3 bases from V and 4 bases from J; junction bases left unmatched: 4. Germline V gene data show CDR1 as MGHDK and CDR2 as SYGVNS. The CDR3 here is CASSEKAGGPDTQYF. The CDR3 bases are TGTGCCAGCAGTGAGAAAGCGGGGGGGCCAGATACGCAGTATTTT. The full variable domain, its missing parts supplied by reference TRBV25-1 and TRBJ2-3, is EADIYQTPRYLVIGTGKKITLECSQTMGHDKMYWYQQDPGMELHLIHYSYGVNSTEKGDLSSESTVSRIRTEHFPLTLESARPSHTSQYLCASSEKAGGPDTQYFGPGTRLTVL.

This clonotype has more than one count but fewer than ten. This chain uses TRBV2 with TRBJ2-3; TRBD2 is a possible D gene (7 bases). This CDR3 is 14 amino acids long. Germline loops: CDR1 SNHLY, CDR2 FYNNEI. V lost 9 bases and J 6 bases, leaving 19 bases between the germline ends. The CDR3 DNA is TGTGCCAGAACAGGGCCTAGCGGACCCGATACGCAGTATTTT. It specifies CARTGPSGPDTQYF.

The table lists this clonotype with many counts. This rearrangement joins TRBV12-3 or TRBV12-4 to TRBJ1-2; D uncertain. The V gene lost 3 bases and the J gene lost 4 bases, with 12 bases spanning the gap. This CDR3 is built from 14 residues. This CDR3 reads CASSFSRSPYGYTF. CDR3 in DNA: TGTGCCAGCAGTTTTTCCAGGTCCCCCTATGGCTACACCTTC.

Comments on this clonotype: Given a much more abundant clone one base away, this may be a read error. The V call is TRBV7-9, the J call TRBJ1-2; possible D gene TRBD1, 6 bases. V shed 7 bases and J shed 3 bases, with 18 bases lying between them. Germline CDR1 is SEHNR and CDR2 is FQNEAQ (reference sequence). The CDR3 has 15 residues. The CDR3 region is CASTRQRGPDYGYTF. CDR3 DNA: TGTGCCAGCACCAGACAGCGGGGGCCGGACTATGGCTACACCTTC.

This clonotype was seen ten or more times. The chain recombines TRBV9 with TRBJ1-2; tentative D call: TRBD1 (6 bases). The CDR3 contains 14 residues. Germline lookup yields CDR1 SGDLS and CDR2 YYNGEE. Trimming took 3 bases from V and 2 from J, leaving 11 bases between them. CDR3 in DNA: TGTGCCAGCAGCGGAACAGGGAAAAACTATGGCTACACCTTC. Residues: CASSGTGKNYGYTF.